The 15 T cell receptor beta chains in this list originate from one sample, sequenced in a study of T cell responses to AZD1222 COVID-19 vaccine. Using immunoSEQ multiplex PCR, the repertoire was profiled, and TCRdb retains in-frame clones only, with some absent. The repertoire has approximately 190,000 clones, over 85% of them found once; the top ten carry approximately 4%. The specimen was peripheral blood, collected 28 days after the second dose of the MenACWY control vaccine. The source of these receptors is an adult who received the MenACWY meningococcal vaccine as a control.

The rearrangement links TRBV9 to TRBJ2-7, with 7 bases lining up with TRBD1. Germline loops: CDR1 SGDLS, CDR2 YYNGEE. V was clipped by 0 bases and J by 5 bases; unmatched bases: 8. This CDR3 contains 15 residues. In DNA form, the CDR3 reads TGTGCCAGCAGCGTAGGAGCAGGGGGTTATAACGAGCAGTACTTC. Its translation is CASSVGAGGYNEQYF.

This chain links TRBV5-1 with TRBJ2-7; 10 bases are a match to TRBD2. The CDR3 contains 15 residues. Germline V gene sequence: CDR1 SGHRS, CDR2 YFSETQ. Unmatched junction bases numbered 3, after V lost 0 bases and J lost 3 bases. Here the CDR3 DNA reads TGCGCCAGCAGCTTGGTGGCTAGCGGGAGCTACGAGCAGTACTTC. The encoded protein is CASSLVASGSYEQYF.

This clone has just a few counts. The chain couples TRBV5-1 to TRBJ1-6, with D tentatively TRBD1 (6 bases). V was cut by 3 bases and J by 6 bases, with 10 bases left in between. This CDR3 contains 14 residues. Germline V gene data show CDR1 as SGHRS and CDR2 as YFSETQ. CDR3 loop: CASSSAGANSPLHF. In nucleotides, the CDR3 is TGCGCCAGCAGCTCGGCAGGGGCTAATTCACCCCTCCACTTT.

This clone appeared a few times. The gene calls are TRBV7-9 and TRBJ1-5; D remains ambiguous. The V gene's germline CDR1 is SEHNR and CDR2 FQNEAQ (reference sequence). This CDR3 comprises 15 residues. The V end lost 4 bases, the J end lost 4 bases, and 14 bases lay between the germline ends. The CDR3 spells CASSSGAGPNQPQHF. CDR3 sequence (DNA): TGTGCCAGCAGCTCCGGCGCAGGCCCTAATCAGCCCCAGCATTTT.

The chain is built from TRBV24-1 and TRBJ2-1; 9 nucleotides match TRBD1. Germline-derived CDR1 and CDR2 are KGHDR and SFDVKD. The CDR3 extends over 17 amino acids. Germline trimming cut 3 bases from V and 6 bases from J; bases unmatched to any gene: 11. For the CDR3, the DNA is TGTGCCACCAGTGATCCGTCCGGGACAGGGTATACCAATGAGCAGTTCTTC. It is translated as CATSDPSGTGYTNEQFF.

The chain links TRBV5-4 to TRBJ2-2; TRBD2 agrees at 9 bases. Looked up from germline, CDR1 is SGHNT and CDR2 is YYREEE (reference sequence). The CDR3 contains 15 residues. Trimming cost V 4 bases and J 6 bases; bases outside gene matches: 7. Here the CDR3 reads CASSPREGLAGELFF. In DNA, the CDR3 is TGTGCCAGCAGCCCGCGGGAGGGCCTTGCCGGGGAGCTGTTTTTT.

The chain is built from TRBV3-1 (or the pseudogene TRBV3-2) and TRBJ1-3; D unresolved. This CDR3 region has 15 residues. V dropped 4 bases and J dropped 2 bases, with 12 bases sitting between them. Germline-derived CDR1 and CDR2 are LGHDT and YNNKEL (reference sequence). CDR3 residues: CASSPIQSPGNTIYF. In DNA, the CDR3 is TGTGCCAGCAGCCCCATACAGAGCCCTGGAAACACCATATATTTT.

CDR3 protein: CASSYQPQHF. DNA of the CDR3: TGTGCCAGTAGTTATCAGCCCCAGCATTTT. This chain uses TRBV19 with TRBJ1-5, with D unresolved. CDR1 is LNHDA and CDR2 is SQIVND in the germline V gene (reference sequence). CDR3 length: 10 residues. V was clipped by 5 bases and J by 5 bases, with 1 base between them.

V usage is TRBV11-3 and J usage is TRBJ2-1, with D unresolved. CDR3 size: 14 residues. Germline-derived CDR1 and CDR2 are SGHNT and YENEEA. Trimming stripped 7 bases from V and 8 bases from J, with 18 bases between. CDR3 coding DNA: TGTGCCAGCACCCCGCCTACCACGGGCGATGAGCAGTTCTTC. Encoded protein: CASTPPTTGDEQFF.

The chain couples TRBV19 to TRBJ1-1; D possibly corresponds to TRBD1 (5 bases). The CDR3 consists of 12 residues. V lost 6 bases, J lost 10 bases, and 15 bases lay in between. The V gene's germline CDR1 is LNHDA and CDR2 SQIVND (reference sequence). Here the CDR3 reads CASSPGGRVAFF. The CDR3, as DNA: TGTGCCAGTAGCCCCGGGGGTCGGGTAGCTTTCTTT.

The rearrangement joins TRBV7-3 to TRBJ1-1, with D possibly TRBD1 on 6 matching bases. Germline V CDR1 and CDR2: SGHTA, FQGTGA. This CDR3 spans 17 amino acids. V was shortened by 2 bases and J by 0 bases, with 16 bases between the two germline ends. The CDR3 DNA follows: TGTGCCAGCAGCTTACTCCCGAGGACAGCCATGAACACTGAAGCTTTCTTT. Its translation: CASSLLPRTAMNTEAFF. The whole variable domain, remainder taken from reference TRBV7-3 and TRBJ1-1, is GAGVSQTPSNKVTEKGKYVELRCDPISGHTALYWYRQSLGQGPEFLIYFQGTGAADDSGLPNDRFFAVRPEGSVSTLKIQRTERGDSAVYLCASSLLPRTAMNTEAFFGQGTRLTVV.

The chain links TRBV19 to TRBJ2-5; 7 bases agree with TRBD1. The J segment lost 5 bases and the V segment lost 3 bases, leaving 6 bases of the junction unmatched. Germline V CDR1 and CDR2: LNHDA, SQIVND (reference sequence). The CDR3 consists of 14 residues. CDR3 in DNA: TGTGCCAGTAGTATTCGGAAGGGGGCGGAGACCCAGTACTTC. Its translation: CASSIRKGAETQYF.

This chain joins TRBV12-5 and TRBJ2-5, with TRBD1 identical over 10 bases. Germline loops: CDR1 LGHNT, CDR2 FRNRAP. The V gene end was trimmed by 6 bases and the J gene end by 4 bases; junction bases not matched to a gene: 8. The CDR3 covers 15 residues. The CDR3 bases are TGTGCTAGTGGCTCTGGACAGGGGGGGAGAGAGACCCAGTACTTC. This encodes CASGSGQGGRETQYF.

The J gene is TRBJ1-2, the V gene TRBV24-1; TRBD1 agrees at 9 bases. Germline assignment: CDR1 KGHDR and CDR2 SFDVKD. V gave up 4 bases and J gave up 9 bases; unmatched junction bases: 8. The CDR3 is 14 amino acids. CDR3 loop: CATSEGGQGLRYTF. The DNA for the CDR3 is TGTGCCACCAGTGAGGGCGGACAGGGGTTGCGCTACACCTTC.

This clone was detected only once. CDR3: CASPPPGAVGNEQFF. Written as DNA, the CDR3 is TGTGCCAGCCCCCCTCCGGGGGCCGTGGGGAATGAGCAGTTCTTC. V gene TRBV28 combines with J gene TRBJ2-1; D may match TRBD1 or TRBD2 (6 bases each). V was pared by 8 bases and J by 7 bases, with 21 bases between. This CDR3 region has 15 residues. The V gene's germline CDR1 is MDHEN and CDR2 SYDVKM.